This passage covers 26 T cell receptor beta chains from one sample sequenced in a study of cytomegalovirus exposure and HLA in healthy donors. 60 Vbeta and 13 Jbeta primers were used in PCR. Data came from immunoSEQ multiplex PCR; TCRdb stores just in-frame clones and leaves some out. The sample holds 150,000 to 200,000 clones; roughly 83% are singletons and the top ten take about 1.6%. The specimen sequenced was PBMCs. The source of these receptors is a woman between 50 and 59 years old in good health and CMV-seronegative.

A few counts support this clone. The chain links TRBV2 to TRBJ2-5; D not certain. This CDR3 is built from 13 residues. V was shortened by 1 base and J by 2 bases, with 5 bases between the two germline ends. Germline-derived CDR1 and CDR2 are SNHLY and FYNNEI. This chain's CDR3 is CASSEDTQETQYF. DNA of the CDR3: TGTGCCAGCAGTGAAGATACTCAAGAGACCCAGTACTTC.

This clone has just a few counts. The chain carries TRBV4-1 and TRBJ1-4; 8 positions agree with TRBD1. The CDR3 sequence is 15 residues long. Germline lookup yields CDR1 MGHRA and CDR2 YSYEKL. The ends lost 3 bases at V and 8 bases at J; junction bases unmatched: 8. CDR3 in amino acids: CASSQAYDRGEKLFF. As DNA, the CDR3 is TGCGCCAGCAGCCAGGCTTATGACAGGGGAGAAAAACTGTTTTTT.

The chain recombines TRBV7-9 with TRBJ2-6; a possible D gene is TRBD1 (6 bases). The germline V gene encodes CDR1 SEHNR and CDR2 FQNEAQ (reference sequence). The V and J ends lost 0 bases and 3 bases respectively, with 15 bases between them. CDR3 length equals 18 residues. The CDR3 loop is CASSLARQATGGANVLTF. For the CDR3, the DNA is TGTGCCAGCAGCTTAGCGCGACAGGCTACAGGTGGGGCCAACGTCCTGACTTTC.

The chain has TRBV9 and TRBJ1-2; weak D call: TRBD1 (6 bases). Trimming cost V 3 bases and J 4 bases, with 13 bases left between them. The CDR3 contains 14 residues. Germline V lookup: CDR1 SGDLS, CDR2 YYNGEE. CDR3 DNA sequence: TGTGCCAGCAGCGGACAGGCCATTCTCTATGGCTACACCTTC. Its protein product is CASSGQAILYGYTF.

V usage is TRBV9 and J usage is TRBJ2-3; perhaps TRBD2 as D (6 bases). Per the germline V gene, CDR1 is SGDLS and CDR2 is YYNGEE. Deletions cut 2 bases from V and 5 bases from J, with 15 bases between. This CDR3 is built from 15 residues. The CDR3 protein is CASSVGGPQGDTQYF. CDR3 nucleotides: TGTGCCAGCAGCGTCGGGGGACCGCAGGGAGATACGCAGTATTTT. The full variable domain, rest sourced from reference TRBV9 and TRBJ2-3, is DSGVTQTPKHLITATGQRVTLRCSPRSGDLSVYWYQQSLDQGLQFLIQYYNGEERAKGNILERFSAQQFPDLHSELNLSSLELGDSALYFCASSVGGPQGDTQYFGPGTRLTVL.

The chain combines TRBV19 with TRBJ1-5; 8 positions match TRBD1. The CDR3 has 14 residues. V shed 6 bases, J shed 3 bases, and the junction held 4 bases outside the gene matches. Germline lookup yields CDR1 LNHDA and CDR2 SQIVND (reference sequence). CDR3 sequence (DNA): TGTGCCAGTAGGGGGGACAGGTTCAATCAGCCCCAGCATTTT. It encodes CASRGDRFNQPQHF.

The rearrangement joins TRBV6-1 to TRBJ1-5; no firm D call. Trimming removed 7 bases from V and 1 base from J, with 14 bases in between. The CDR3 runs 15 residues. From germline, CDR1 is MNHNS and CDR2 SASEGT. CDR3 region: CASTLGGVSNQPQHF. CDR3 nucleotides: TGTGCCAGCACCCTCGGTGGAGTAAGCAATCAGCCCCAGCATTTT.

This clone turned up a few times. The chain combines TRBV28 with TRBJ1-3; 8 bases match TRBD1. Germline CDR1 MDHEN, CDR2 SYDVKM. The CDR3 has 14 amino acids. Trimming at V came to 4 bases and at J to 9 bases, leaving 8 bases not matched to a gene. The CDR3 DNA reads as TGTGCCAGCAGTTCCCCCGGGACAGGTTTCACCATATATTTT. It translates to CASSSPGTGFTIYF.

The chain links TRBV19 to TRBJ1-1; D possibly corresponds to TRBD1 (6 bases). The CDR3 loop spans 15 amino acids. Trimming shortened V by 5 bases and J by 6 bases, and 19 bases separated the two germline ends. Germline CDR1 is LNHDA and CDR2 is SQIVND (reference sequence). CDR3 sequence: CASSLQQGTNPEAFF. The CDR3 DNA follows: TGTGCCAGTAGTTTACAACAGGGAACGAATCCTGAAGCTTTCTTT.

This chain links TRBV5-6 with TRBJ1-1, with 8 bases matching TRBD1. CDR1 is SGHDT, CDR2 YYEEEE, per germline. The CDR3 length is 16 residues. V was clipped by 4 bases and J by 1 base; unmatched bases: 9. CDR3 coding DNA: TGTGCCAGCAGCCTCTTACCCGGGACAGGGAACACTGAAGCTTTCTTT. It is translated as CASSLLPGTGNTEAFF.

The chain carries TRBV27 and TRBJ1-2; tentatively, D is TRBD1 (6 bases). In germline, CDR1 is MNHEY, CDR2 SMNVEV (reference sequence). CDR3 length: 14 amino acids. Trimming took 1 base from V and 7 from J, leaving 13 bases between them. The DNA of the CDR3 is TGTGCCAGCAGTTTATGGGGGGGGCAAGGTGGCTACACCTTC. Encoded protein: CASSLWGGQGGYTF.

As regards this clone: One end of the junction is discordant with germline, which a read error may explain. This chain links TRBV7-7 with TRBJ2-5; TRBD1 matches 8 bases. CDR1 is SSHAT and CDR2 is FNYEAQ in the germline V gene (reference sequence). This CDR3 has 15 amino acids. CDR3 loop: CASSLTRGLGETQYF. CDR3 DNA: TGTGCTAGCAGCCTCACCAGGGGGCTGGGAGAGACCCAGTACTTC.

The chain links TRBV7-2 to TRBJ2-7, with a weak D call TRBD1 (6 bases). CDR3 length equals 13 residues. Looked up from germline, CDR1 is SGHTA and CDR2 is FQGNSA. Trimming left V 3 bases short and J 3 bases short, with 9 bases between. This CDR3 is CASSFGQIYEQYF. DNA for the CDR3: TGTGCCAGCAGCTTCGGACAGATCTACGAGCAGTACTTC.

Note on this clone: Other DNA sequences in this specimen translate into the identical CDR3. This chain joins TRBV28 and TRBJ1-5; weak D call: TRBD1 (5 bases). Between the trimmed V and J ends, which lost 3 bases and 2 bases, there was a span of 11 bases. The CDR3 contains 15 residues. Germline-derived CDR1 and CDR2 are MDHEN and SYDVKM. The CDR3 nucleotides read TGTGCCAGCAGTTTTGGGGGAGGTGGCAATCAGCCCCAGCATTTT. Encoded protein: CASSFGGGGNQPQHF.

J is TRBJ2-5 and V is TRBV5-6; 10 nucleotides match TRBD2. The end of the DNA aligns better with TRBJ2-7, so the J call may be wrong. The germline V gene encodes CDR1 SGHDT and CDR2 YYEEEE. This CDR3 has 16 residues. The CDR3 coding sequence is TGTGCCAGCAGCTCCCCTAGCGGGAGACCTCCCTACGAGCAGTACTTC. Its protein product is CASSSPSGRPPYEQYF.

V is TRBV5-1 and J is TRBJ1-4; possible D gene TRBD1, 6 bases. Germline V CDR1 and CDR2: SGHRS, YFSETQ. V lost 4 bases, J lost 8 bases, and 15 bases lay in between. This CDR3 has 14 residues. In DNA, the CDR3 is TGCGCCAGCAGCCTGGGACACCGGGAAGAAAAACTGTTTTTT. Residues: CASSLGHREEKLFF.

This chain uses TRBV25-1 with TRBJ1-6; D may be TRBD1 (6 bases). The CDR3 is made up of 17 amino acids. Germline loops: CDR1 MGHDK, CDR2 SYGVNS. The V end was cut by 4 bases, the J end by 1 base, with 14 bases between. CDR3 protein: CASSGYREASYNSPLHF. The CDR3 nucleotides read TGTGCCAGCAGTGGGTACAGGGAAGCGTCCTATAATTCACCCCTCCACTTT.

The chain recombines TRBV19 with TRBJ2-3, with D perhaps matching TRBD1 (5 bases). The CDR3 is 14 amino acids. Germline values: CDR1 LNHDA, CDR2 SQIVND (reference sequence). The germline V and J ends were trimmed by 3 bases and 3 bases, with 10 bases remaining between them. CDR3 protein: CASSIQGRTDTQYF. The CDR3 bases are TGTGCCAGTAGTATCCAGGGTAGAACAGATACGCAGTATTTT.

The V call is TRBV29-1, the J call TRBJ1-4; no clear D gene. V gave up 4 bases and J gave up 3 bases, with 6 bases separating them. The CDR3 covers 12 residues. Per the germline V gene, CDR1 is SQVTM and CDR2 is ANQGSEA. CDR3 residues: CSVGTSNEKLFF. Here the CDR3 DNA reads TGCAGCGTTGGAACTTCTAATGAAAAACTGTTTTTT.

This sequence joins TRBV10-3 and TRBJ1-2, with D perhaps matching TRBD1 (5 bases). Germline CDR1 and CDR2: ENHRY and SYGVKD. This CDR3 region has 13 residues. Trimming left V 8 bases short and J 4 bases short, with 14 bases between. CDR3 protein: CAIAGRGGYGYTF. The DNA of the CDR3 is TGTGCCATCGCAGGGAGGGGCGGCTATGGCTACACCTTC.

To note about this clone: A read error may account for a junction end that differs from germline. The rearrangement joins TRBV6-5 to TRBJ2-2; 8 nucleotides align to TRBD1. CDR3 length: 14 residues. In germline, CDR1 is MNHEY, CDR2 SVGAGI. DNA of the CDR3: TGTGCCAGCAGTCTCGGACAGGGCATCGGGGAGCCGTTTTTT. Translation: CASSLGQGIGEPFF.

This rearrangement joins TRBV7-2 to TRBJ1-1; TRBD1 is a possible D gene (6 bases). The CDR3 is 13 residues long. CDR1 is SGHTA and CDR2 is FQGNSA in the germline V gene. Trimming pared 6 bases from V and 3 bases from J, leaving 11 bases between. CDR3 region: CASRRWTDTEAFF. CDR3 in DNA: TGTGCCAGCAGGCGTTGGACAGACACTGAAGCTTTCTTT.

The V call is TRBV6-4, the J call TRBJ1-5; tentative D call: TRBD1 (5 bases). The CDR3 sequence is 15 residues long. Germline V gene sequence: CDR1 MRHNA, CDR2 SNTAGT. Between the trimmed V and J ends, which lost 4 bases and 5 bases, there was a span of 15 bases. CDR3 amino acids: CASSAGIGGDQPQHF. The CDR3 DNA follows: TGTGCCAGCAGTGCGGGTATTGGAGGGGATCAGCCCCAGCATTTT.

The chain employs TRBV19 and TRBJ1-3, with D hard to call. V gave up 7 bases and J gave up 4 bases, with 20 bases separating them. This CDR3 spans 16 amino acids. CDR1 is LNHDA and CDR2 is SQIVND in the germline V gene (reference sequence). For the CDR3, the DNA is TGTGCCAGTACCCCATTAAAAGCGGACGCAGGAAACACCATATATTTT. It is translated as CASTPLKADAGNTIYF.

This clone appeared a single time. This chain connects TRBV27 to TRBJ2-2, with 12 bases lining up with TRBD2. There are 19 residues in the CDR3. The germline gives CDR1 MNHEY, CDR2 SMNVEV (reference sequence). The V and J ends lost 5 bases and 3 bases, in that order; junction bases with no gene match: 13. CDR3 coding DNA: TGTGCCAGCAGTCCGCATCCCTCTAGCGGGAGGGCCTACACCGGGGAGCTGTTTTTT. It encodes CASSPHPSSGRAYTGELFF.

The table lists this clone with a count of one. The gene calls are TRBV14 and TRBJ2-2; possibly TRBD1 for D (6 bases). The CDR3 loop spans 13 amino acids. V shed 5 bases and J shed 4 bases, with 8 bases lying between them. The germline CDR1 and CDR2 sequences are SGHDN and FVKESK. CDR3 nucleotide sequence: TGTGCCAGCAGCGGACAGATCACCGGGGAGCTGTTTTTT. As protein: CASSGQITGELFF.